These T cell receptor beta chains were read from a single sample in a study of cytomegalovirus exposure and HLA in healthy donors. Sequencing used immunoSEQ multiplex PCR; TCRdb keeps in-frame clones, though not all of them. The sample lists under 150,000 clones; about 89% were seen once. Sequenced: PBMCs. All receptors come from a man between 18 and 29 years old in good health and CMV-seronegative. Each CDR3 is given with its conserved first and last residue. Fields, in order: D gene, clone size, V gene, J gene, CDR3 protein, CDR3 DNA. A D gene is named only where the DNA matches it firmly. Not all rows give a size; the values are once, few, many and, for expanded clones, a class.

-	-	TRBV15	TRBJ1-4	CATSRVVGATNEKLFF	TGTGCCACCAGCAGAGTGGTGGGGGCGACTAATGAAAAACTGTTTTTT
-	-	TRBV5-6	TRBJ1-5	CASSLGLGASNQPQHF	TGTGCCAGCAGCTTGGGTTTGGGGGCTAGCAATCAGCCCCAGCATTTT
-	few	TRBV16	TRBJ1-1	CASSQSQGGTEAFF	TGTGCCAGCAGCCAATCTCAGGGAGGGACTGAAGCTTTCTTT
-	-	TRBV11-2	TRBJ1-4	CASSLAPATNEKLFF	TGTGCCAGCAGCTTAGCCCCCGCAACTAATGAAAAACTGTTTTTT
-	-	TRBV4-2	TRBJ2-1	CASSQEPGVLGPNEQFF	TGTGCCAGCAGCCAAGAGCCGGGGGTCCTTGGGCCCAATGAGCAGTTCTTC
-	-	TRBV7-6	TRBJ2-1	CASSPDYPAYNEQFF	TGTGCCAGCAGCCCGGACTACCCAGCTTACAATGAGCAGTTCTTC
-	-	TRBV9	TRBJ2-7	CASSVGTVSYEQYF	TGTGCCAGCAGCGTAGGGACAGTCTCCTACGAGCAGTACTTC
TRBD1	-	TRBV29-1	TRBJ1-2	CSVENRGYGYTF	TGCAGCGTTGAAAACAGGGGCTATGGCTACACCTTC
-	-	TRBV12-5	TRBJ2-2	CASGSPGGLDTGELFF	TGTGCTAGTGGTTCCCCCGGGGGGCTGGACACCGGGGAGCTGTTTTTT
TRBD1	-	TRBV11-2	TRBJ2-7	CASSLPPGQGSYEQYF	TGTGCCAGCAGCTTACCACCGGGACAGGGGTCTTACGAGCAGTACTTC
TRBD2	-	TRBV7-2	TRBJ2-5	CASSSRRGDQETQYF	TGTGCCAGCAGCTCCCGACGGGGGGACCAAGAGACCCAGTACTTC
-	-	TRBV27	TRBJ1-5	CASSLYLGGQPQHF	TGTGCCAGCAGTTTATATTTGGGGGGTCAGCCCCAGCATTTT
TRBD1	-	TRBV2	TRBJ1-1	CASSRDSEAFF	TGTGCCAGCAGTCGGGACAGTGAAGCTTTCTTT
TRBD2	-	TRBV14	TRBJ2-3	CASSQLRAGLGTDTQYF	TGTGCCAGCAGCCAGCTGCGAGCGGGGTTGGGGACAGATACGCAGTATTTT
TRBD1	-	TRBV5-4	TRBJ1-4	CASSAGTGREKLFF	TGTGCCAGCAGCGCCGGGACAGGGAGGGAAAAACTGTTTTTT
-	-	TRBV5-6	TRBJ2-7	CASSFDNNREFSYEQYF	TGTGCCAGCAGCTTCGACAACAATAGGGAGTTCTCCTACGAGCAGTACTTC
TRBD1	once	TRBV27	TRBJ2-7	CASSPIQGVPYEQYF	TGTGCCAGCAGTCCCATCCAGGGGGTCCCCTACGAGCAGTACTTC
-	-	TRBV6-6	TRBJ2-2	CASRTPNTGELFF	TGTGCCAGCCGGACACCGAACACCGGGGAGCTGTTTTTT
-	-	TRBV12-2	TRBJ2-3	CASRFWGTGTSAVMGTQYF	-
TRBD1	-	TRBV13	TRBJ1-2	CASVIGQGALYGYTF	TGTGCCAGCGTTATCGGACAGGGCGCTCTTTATGGCTACACCTTC
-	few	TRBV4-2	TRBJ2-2	CASSQGFQGLTGELFF	TGTGCCAGCAGCCAAGGGTTTCAGGGTCTCACCGGGGAGCTGTTTTTT
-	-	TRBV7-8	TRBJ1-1	CASSLTLGVFF	TGTGCCAGCAGCTTAACCCTGGGAGTTTTCTTT
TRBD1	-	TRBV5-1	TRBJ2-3	CASSLQGTDTQYF	TGCGCCAGCAGCTTACAGGGGACAGATACGCAGTATTTT
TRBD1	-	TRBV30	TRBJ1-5	CAWGQGAGQPQHF	TGTGCCTGGGGACAGGGGGCTGGTCAGCCCCAGCATTTT
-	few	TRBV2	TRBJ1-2	CASKSPGSYGGYTF	TGTGCCAGCAAGAGTCCAGGAAGCTACGGTGGCTACACCTTC
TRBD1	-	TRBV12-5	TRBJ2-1	CASGGRQGRVLNEQFF	TGTGCTAGTGGTGGCCGACAGGGACGGGTGCTCAATGAGCAGTTCTTC
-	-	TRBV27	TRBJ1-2	CASSLSPLGLRGYTF	TGTGCCAGCAGTTTATCCCCCTTGGGACTAAGGGGCTACACCTTC
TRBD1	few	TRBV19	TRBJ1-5	CASTPGQGNQPQHF	TGTGCCAGTACCCCGGGACAGGGAAATCAGCCCCAGCATTTT
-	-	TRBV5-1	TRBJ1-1	CASSVGTGWGEAFF	TGCGCCAGCAGCGTTGGAACAGGGTGGGGTGAAGCTTTCTTT
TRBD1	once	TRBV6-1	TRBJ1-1	CATRAGQGAFEAFF	TGTGCCACACGGGCGGGACAGGGGGCTTTTGAAGCTTTCTTT
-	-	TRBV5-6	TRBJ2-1	CASSLDLGPYNEQFF	TGTGCCAGCAGCTTGGATTTGGGGCCCTACAATGAGCAGTTCTTC
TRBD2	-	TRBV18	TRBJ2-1	CASSPRGGADEQFF	TGTGCCAGCTCACCCCGCGGGGGGGCTGATGAGCAGTTCTTC
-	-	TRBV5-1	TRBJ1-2	CASSLANVEYGYTF	TGCGCCAGCAGCTTGGCCAACGTAGAGTATGGCTACACCTTC
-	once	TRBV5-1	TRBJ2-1	CASSLAPAGLSYNEQFF	TGCGCCAGCAGCTTGGCCCCTGCGGGACTCTCCTACAATGAGCAGTTCTTC
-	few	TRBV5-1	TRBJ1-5	CASSWGDGGHQPQHF	TGCGCCAGCAGTTGGGGAGACGGAGGGCATCAGCCCCAGCATTTT
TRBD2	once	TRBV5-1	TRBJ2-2	CASSYRTSGSSTGELFF	TGCGCCAGCAGCTACAGAACTAGCGGGAGTTCCACCGGGGAGCTGTTTTTT
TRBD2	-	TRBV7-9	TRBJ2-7	CASSLVVRGGLAYEQYF	TGTGCCAGCAGCTTAGTGGTACGGGGGGGCCTCGCCTACGAGCAGTACTTC
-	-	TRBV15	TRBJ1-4	CATSREGATNEKLFF	TGTGCCACCAGCAGAGAGGGAGCAACTAATGAAAAACTGTTTTTT
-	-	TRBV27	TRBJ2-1	CASSLSAGNLFSYNEQFF	TGTGCCAGCAGTTTATCCGCAGGGAACCTATTCTCCTACAATGAGCAGTTCTTC
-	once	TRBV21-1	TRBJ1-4	CASSILLRTNEKLFF	TGTGCCAGCAGCATCTTGCTACGCACTAATGAAAAACTGTTTTTT
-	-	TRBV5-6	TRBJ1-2	CASSFPGLPRGDGYTF	TGTGCCAGCAGCTTTCCGGGACTTCCGAGGGGTGATGGCTACACCTTC
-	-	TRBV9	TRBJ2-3	CASSAGSKQYF	TGTGCCAGCAGCGCGGGGAGCAAGCAGTATTTT
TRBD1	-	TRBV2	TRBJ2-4	CASSEGATPSAKNIQYF	TGTGCCAGTTCTGAGGGGGCGACCCCGTCGGCCAAAAACATTCAGTACTTC
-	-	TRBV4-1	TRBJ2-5	CASSQEDLPGQKETQYF	TGCGCCAGCAGCCAAGAGGACCTTCCGGGACAAAAAGAGACCCAGTACTTC
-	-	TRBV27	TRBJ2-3	CASSLRGLISTDTQYF	TGTGCCAGCAGTTTAAGGGGACTCATTAGCACAGATACGCAGTATTTT
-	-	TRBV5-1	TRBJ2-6	CASSTITSGANVLTF	TGCGCCAGCAGCACTATAACTTCTGGGGCCAACGTCCTGACTTTC
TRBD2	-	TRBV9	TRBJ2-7	CASSPRGGIYEQYF	TGTGCCAGCAGCCCCCGGGGGGGGATTTACGAGCAGTACTTC
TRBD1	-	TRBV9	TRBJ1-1	CASSGDRGFTNTEAFF	TGTGCCAGCAGCGGAGACAGGGGGTTTACGAACACTGAAGCTTTCTTT
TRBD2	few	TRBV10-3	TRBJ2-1	CAISELAGGYNEQFF	TGTGCCATCAGCGAACTAGCGGGGGGCTACAATGAGCAGTTCTTC
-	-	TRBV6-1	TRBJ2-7	CASSEGTGLEQYF	TGTGCCAGCAGTGAAGGCACCGGACTCGAGCAGTACTTC
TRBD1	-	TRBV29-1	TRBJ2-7	CSARGTGGYEQYF	TGCAGCGCCCGAGGGACAGGCGGATACGAGCAGTACTTC
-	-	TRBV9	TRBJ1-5	CASSVDGNQPQHF	TGTGCCAGCAGCGTAGACGGGAATCAGCCCCAGCATTTT
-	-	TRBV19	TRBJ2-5	CASSIQGRQETQYF	TGTGCCAGTAGTATACAGGGAAGGCAAGAGACCCAGTACTTC
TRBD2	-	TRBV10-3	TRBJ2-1	CAISESLAASSYNEQFF	TGTGCCATCAGTGAGTCCCTAGCGGCTAGCTCCTACAATGAGCAGTTCTTC
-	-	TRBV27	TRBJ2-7	CASSPTLASYEQYF	TGTGCCAGCAGCCCCACACTAGCTTCCTACGAGCAGTACTTC
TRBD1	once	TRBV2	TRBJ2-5	CASSEVGGLETQYF	TGTGCCAGCAGTGAAGTAGGGGGCCTGGAGACCCAGTACTTC